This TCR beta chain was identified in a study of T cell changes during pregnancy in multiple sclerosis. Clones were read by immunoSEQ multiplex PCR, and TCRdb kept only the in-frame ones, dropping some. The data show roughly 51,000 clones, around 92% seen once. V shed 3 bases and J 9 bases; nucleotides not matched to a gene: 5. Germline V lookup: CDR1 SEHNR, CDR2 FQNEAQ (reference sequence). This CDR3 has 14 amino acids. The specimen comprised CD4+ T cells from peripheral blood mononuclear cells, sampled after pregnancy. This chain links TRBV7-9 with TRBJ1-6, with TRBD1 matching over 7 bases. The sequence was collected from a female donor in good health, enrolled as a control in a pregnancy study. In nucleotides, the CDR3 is TGTGCCAGCAGCTTGACAGGGCAAGGTTCACCCCTCCACTTT. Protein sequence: CASSLTGQGSPLHF.